Sequencing of this T cell receptor beta chain was carried out in a study of blood T cells in healthy people across ages. Study-level points and caveats: It was held that the diversity estimates obtained from one million T cells were underestimates. PBMCs went unsorted, and a conclusive naive versus antigen-experienced comparison was therefore prevented. Fewer expanded clones and more diversity marked long-lived versus aged donors.

With a J-beta primer mix and a sample-barcoded 5' primer, a second PCR ran roughly 6 to 11 cycles. TCRdb ran MiXCR on the 5' RACE reads and lists one entry per CDR3 protein. The sample contains about 1.4 million distinct CDR3 sequences, 59% of which appear only once. Russia was home to the donors, healthy Caucasian individuals aged roughly 6 to 90. The J segment lost 4 bases and the V segment lost 7 bases, leaving 6 bases of the junction unmatched. CDR3 length equals 14 residues. As concerns this clonotype: No antigen is known for it.

The sample comprised blood. This chain uses TRBV12-3 or TRBV12-4 with TRBJ2-7, with 11 bases lining up with TRBD1. The receptor was isolated from a man younger than 35 in good health. CDR3 residues: CASKPGQGAYEQYF. DNA of the CDR3: TGTGCCAGCAAACCAGGACAGGGGGCTTACGAGCAGTACTTC.